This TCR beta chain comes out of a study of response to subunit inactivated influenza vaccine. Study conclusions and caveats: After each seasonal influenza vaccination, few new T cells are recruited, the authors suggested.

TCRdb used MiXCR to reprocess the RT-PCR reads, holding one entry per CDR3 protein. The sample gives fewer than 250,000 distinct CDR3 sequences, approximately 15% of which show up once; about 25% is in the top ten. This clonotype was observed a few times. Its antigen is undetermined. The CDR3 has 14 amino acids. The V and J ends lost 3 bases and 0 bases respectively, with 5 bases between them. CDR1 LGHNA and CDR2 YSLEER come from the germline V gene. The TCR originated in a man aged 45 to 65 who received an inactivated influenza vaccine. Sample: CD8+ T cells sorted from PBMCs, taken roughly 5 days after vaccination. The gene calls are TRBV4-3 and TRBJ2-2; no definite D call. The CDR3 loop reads CASSHRPNTGELFF. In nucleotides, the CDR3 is TGCGCCAGCAGCCACAGGCCGAACACCGGGGAGCTGTTTTTT.